This T cell receptor beta chain originates from a study of regulatory T cells in long-lasting Graves disease. CDR3 regions were amplified by Arm-PCR using iRepertoire HTBI primers to build TCR beta libraries. TCRdb redid the calling of the multiplex PCR reads with MiXCR, one entry per CDR3 protein. The profile shows approximately 380,000 distinct CDR3 sequences, about a fifth of them singletons. This clonotype appeared many times. Its antigen is currently unknown. General study findings and limits: The analysis examined peripheral blood only and excluded thyroid tissue. Limited sample numbers may have lowered accuracy.

This sample's time point: persistent/refractory GD, antithyroid drugs over 5 years with positive TRAb. RNA extracted from PBMCs served as the sequencing template. The starting material was peripheral blood mononuclear cells (PBMCs), obtained when the disease was refractory, from a patient treated with antithyroid drugs. This clonotype was sampled from a female donor with Graves disease.

The CDR3 loop is CASSDGRRYTF. In nucleotides, the CDR3 is TGCGCCAGCAGTGATGGTAGGCGCTACACCTTC. The chain joins TRBV10-2 to TRBJ1-2; no firm D call. CDR3 length: 11 residues. Germline lookup yields CDR1 WSHSY and CDR2 SAAADI. Trimming shortened V by 3 bases and J by 9 bases, and 8 bases separated the two germline ends.